The entry below describes one TCR beta chain. Its antigen is as yet unknown. The CDR3 has 14 residues. The V end lost 2 bases, the J end lost 6 bases, and 13 bases lay between the germline ends. Per the germline V gene, CDR1 is SGHTS and CDR2 is YDEGEE. This sample is part of a study of cytomegalovirus exposure and HLA in healthy donors. The PCR had 60 Vbeta and 13 Jbeta primers. The data were produced by immunoSEQ multiplex PCR, yet TCRdb's version contains in-frame clones alone and is incomplete. The table includes about 94,000 clones, about 80% detected once. Study-level points and caveats: The productive fraction for most TCR beta V segments was about 90% or about 30% in an earlier analysis. When analyzed later, the rates of TCR association showed variation by HLA locus, with DRB1 the most and HLA-C the fewest. The sole available immune exposure information was CMV serostatus.

The origin of this receptor is a human donor in good health. The sample was PBMCs. The chain couples TRBV5-8 to TRBJ2-3; D may be TRBD1 (8 bases). The CDR3 coding sequence is TGTGCCAGCAGCTTAGGACAGGGAGGGGATACGCAGTATTTT. Its translation: CASSLGQGGDTQYF.